This T cell receptor (beta chain) was identified during a study of regulatory T cells in long-lasting Graves disease (dated by TCRdb to about 2021). At the level of the whole study: Persistent Graves' disease was defined as persistently positive TSH receptor autoantibodies together with antithyroid drug treatment for over 5 years. This study used TCR sequencing and RNA sequencing of peripheral blood to compare persistent Graves' disease patients against newly diagnosed Graves' disease patients. The study took place in China and was registered as a clinical trial. TCR sequencing covered about 13 persistent and around 20 newly diagnosed Graves' disease patients, 33 samples in total. Antithyroid drugs had been taken for 10 to 13 years on average by persistent Graves' disease patients in the clinical cohort. The research as a whole found: The authors noted that the small sample size was a limitation that may lower accuracy. Only peripheral blood was studied, because thyroid tissue, the primary lesion, was inaccessible. Only the TCR beta chain was sequenced and analyzed. Persistent disease showed preferential use of TRBV28, TRBJ1-2 and TRBJ2-5, whereas newly diagnosed disease favored TRBV20-1 and TRBJ2-1. Compared with newly diagnosed patients, patients with persistent Graves' disease had lower TCR Shannon entropy and fewer highly expanded clones, which suggests clonal expansion. More public clonotypes were shared among persistent patients (under 3,000) than among newly diagnosed patients (under 1,000).

Library creation used multiplex PCR. Sequencing instrument: Illumina HiSeq 4000. TCR beta libraries were built with iRepertoire HTBI primers and Arm-PCR amplification of CDR3 regions. Before sequencing, the PCR products underwent gel purification. The study's processing was this. Gene usage analysis of CDR3 amino acid clonotypes relied on the 60 or so TRBV and about 15 TRBJ segments identified across samples. COPE and FqMerger were used to merge the filtered high-quality paired reads into contigs. BLAST was used to align contigs to the IMGT TRBV, TRBD and TRBJ reference genes, and CDR3 was defined following IMGT. Clonotypes above 0.1% frequency were classified as highly expanded clones. Shannon entropy served as the measure of repertoire diversity, while the Gini coefficient captured V-J evenness. Clonotypes shared by more than one individual were considered public. TCRdb reprocessing: public reads trimmed at Q25 with fastp, clones called with MiXCR, in-frame beta chains kept. Each record represents a unique CDR3 protein, reported with the most common genes and DNA among its rows. The V and J calls reflect TCRdb's pipeline rather than the authors' work. Across this sample there are fewer than 400,000 distinct CDR3 sequences, with 20% seen only once. The top ten constitute less than 35% of the sample.

V was cut back by 4 bases and J by 7 bases, leaving a gap of 16 bases between them. The germline V gene supplies CDR1 SGHVS and CDR2 FQNEAQ. Measured from the cysteine to the phenylalanine, the CDR3 is 14 residues long. Solely the CDR3 DNA is kept, with 42 bases framed from the first base. This clonotype was counted at least ten times. Its antigen target is currently unknown. Within one base of it there is no much larger clone, and no base qualities were kept. This specimen's time point label, interpreted: persistent/refractory GD, antithyroid drugs over 5 years with positive TRAb. RNA was extracted from PBMCs in TRIzol for both TCR sequencing and RNA sequencing. The diagnosis of Graves' disease followed American Thyroid Association guidelines. Patients were recruited from an endocrinology department in Xi'an, China. Each patient gave about 8.1 milliliters of peripheral blood, collected in an EDTA anticoagulant tube. Ficoll Paque Plus density gradient separation was used to isolate PBMCs, and no further T cell sorting was performed. An Agilent 2100 Bioanalyzer and agarose gel were used to check RNA quality, and a NanoDrop 2000 was used to measure RNA concentration.

In this chain, TRBV7-8 is recombined with TRBJ1-1; the D region possibly corresponds to TRBD1 (6 bases align). The material was peripheral blood mononuclear cells (PBMCs), obtained when the disease was refractory, from a patient treated with antithyroid drugs. The TCR originated in a female donor with Graves disease. The CDR3 here reads CASSSLVETGEAFF. The nucleotides read TGTGCCAGCAGCTCCTTAGTCGAGACAGGTGAAGCTTTCTTT.